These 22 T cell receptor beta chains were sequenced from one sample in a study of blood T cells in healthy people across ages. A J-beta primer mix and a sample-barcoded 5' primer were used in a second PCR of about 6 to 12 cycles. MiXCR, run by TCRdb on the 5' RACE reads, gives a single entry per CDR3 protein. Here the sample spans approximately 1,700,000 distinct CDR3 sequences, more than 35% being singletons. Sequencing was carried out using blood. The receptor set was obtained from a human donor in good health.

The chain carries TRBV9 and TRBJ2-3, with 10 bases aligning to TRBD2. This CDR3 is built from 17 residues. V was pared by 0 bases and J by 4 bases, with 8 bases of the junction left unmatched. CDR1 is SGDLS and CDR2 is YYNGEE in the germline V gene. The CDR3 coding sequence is TGTGCCAGCAGCGTAGCGAGGTCTAGCGGGGGTTCAGATACGCAGTATTTT. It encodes CASSVARSSGGSDTQYF.

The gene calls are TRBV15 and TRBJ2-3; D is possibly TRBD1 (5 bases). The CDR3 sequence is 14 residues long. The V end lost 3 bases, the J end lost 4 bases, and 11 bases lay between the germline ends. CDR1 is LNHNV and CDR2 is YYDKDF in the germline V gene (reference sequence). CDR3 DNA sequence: TGTGCCACCAGCAGCCAAGTAGGGGCAGATACGCAGTATTTT. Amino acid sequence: CATSSQVGADTQYF.

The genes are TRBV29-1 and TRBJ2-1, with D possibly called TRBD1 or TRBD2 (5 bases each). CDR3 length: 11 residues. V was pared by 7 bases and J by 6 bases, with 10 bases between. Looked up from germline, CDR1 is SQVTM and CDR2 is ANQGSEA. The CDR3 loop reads CSAGTVNEQFF. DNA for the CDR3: TGCAGCGCCGGGACCGTCAATGAGCAGTTCTTC.

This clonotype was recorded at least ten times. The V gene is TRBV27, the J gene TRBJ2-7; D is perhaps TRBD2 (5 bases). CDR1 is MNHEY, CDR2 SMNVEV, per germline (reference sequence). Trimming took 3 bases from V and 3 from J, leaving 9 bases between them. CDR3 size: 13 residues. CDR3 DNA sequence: TGTGCCAGCAGTTTCGGACTCCTCTACGAGCAGTACTTC. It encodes CASSFGLLYEQYF.

In DNA, the CDR3 is TGTGCCAGCAGCCCCCAACTCAGGGGGGCCGTGGACAATGAGCAGTTCTTC. The encoded protein is CASSPQLRGAVDNEQFF. The gene calls are TRBV5-4 and TRBJ2-1, with TRBD1 as a possible D gene (7 bases). V was trimmed by 4 bases and J by 5 bases, leaving 22 bases between them. Germline loops: CDR1 SGHNT, CDR2 YYREEE (reference sequence). This CDR3 spans 17 amino acids.

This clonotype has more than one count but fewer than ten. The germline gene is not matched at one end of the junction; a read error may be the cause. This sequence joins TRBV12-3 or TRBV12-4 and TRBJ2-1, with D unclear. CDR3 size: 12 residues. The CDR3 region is CTSRTSRHEQFF. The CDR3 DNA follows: TGTACCAGCAGGACCTCGCGACATGAGCAGTTCTTC.

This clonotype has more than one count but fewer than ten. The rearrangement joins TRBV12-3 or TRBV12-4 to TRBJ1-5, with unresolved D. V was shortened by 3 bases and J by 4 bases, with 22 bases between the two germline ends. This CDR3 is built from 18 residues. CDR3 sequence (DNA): TGTGCCAGCAGTTTTCTCCTAAACGGGCTTGAGATTAATCAGCCCCAGCATTTT. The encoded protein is CASSFLLNGLEINQPQHF.

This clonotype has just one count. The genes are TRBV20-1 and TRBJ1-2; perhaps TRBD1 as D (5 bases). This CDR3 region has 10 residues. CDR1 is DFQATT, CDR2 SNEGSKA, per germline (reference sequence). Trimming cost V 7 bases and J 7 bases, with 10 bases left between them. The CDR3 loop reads CSGGDGGYTF. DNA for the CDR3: TGCAGTGGGGGGGATGGTGGCTACACCTTC.

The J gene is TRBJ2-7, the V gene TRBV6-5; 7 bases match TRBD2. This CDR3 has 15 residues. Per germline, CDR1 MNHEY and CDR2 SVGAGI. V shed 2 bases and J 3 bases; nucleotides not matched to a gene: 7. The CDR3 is CASSYGSAGDYEQYF. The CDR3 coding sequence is TGTGCCAGCAGTTACGGCTCGGCGGGGGACTACGAGCAGTACTTC.

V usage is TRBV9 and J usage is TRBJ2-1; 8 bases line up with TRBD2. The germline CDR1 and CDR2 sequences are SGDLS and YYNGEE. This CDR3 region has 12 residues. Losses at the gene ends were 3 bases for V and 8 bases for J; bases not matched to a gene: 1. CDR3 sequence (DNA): TGTGCCAGCAGCGCGGGGGGGGATGAGCAGTTCTTC. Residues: CASSAGGDEQFF.

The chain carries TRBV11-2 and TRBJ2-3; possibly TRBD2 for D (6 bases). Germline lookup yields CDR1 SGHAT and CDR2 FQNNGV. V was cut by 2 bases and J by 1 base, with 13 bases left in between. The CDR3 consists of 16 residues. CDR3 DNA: TGTGCCAGCAGCTTAACGGTGCGGGGTCGCACAGATACGCAGTATTTT. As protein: CASSLTVRGRTDTQYF.

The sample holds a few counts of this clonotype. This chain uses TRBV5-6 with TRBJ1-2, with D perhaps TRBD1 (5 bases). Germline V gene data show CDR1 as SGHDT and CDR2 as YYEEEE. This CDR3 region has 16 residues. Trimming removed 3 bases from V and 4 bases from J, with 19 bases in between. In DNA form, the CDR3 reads TGTGCCAGCAGCTCCTCCGGGAGACAGACCTCCTATGGCTACACCTTC. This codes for CASSSSGRQTSYGYTF.

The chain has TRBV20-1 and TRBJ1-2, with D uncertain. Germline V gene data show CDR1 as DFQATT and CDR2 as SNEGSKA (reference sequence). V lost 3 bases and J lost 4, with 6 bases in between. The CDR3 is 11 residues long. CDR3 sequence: CSARTLYGYTF. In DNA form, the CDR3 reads TGCAGTGCTAGGACCCTCTATGGCTACACCTTC.

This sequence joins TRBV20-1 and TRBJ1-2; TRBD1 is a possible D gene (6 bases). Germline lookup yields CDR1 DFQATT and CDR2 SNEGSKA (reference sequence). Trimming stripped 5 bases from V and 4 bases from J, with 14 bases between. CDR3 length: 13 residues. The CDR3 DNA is TGCAGTGCTCCCATGAGGACAGTCTATGGCTACACCTTC. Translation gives CSAPMRTVYGYTF.

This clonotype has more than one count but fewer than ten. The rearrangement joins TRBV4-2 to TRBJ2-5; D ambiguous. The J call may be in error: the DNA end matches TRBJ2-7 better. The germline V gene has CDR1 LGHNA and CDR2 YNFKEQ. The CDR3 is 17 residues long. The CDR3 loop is CASSQVATFFKVSEQYF. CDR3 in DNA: TGTGCCAGCAGCCAAGTGGCGACCTTTTTTAAGGTGAGCGAGCAGTACTTC.

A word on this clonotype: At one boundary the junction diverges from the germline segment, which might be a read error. The CDR3 here is CDSSQGEFSNQPQHF. CDR3 nucleotide sequence: TGCGACAGCAGCCAAGGGGAATTTAGCAATCAGCCCCAGCATTTT. This rearrangement joins TRBV4-1 to TRBJ1-5; possible D gene TRBD1, 5 bases. This CDR3 contains 15 residues. Germline-derived CDR1 and CDR2 are MGHRA and YSYEKL.

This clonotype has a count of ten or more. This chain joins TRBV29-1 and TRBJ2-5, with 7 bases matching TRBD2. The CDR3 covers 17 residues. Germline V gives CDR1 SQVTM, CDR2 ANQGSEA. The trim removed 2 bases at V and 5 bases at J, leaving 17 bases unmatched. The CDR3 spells CSVETRTRTTPWETQYF. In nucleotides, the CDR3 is TGCAGCGTTGAAACTCGGACTAGGACGACGCCGTGGGAGACCCAGTACTTC.

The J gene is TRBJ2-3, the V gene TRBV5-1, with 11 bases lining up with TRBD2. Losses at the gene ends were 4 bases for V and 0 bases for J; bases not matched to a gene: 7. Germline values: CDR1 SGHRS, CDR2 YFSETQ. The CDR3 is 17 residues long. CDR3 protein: CASSKTSGAQSTDTQYF. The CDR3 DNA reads TGCGCCAGCAGCAAGACTAGCGGGGCCCAAAGCACAGATACGCAGTATTTT.

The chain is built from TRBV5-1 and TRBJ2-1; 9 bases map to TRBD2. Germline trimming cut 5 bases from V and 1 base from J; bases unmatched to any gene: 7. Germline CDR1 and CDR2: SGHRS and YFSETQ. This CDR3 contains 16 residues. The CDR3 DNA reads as TGCGCCAGCAGAACGCGACTAGCGGAGTCCTACAATGAGCAGTTCTTC. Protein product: CASRTRLAESYNEQFF.

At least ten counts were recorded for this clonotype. CDR3 nucleotides: TGTGCCAGCAGTCTCGGACAGGGGGGCTACACCTTC. Translation: CASSLGQGGYTF. The rearrangement links TRBV12-3 or TRBV12-4 to TRBJ1-2, with TRBD1 identical over 9 bases. This CDR3 is built from 12 residues. The V and J ends lost 5 bases and 8 bases, in that order; junction bases with no gene match: 3.

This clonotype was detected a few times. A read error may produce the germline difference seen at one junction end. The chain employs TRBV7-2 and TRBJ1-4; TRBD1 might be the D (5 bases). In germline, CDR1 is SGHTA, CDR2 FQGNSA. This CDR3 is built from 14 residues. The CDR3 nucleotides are TGTGCCAGCAGCCTGACAGTGACTAGTGAAAAACTGTTTTTT. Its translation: CASSLTVTSEKLFF.

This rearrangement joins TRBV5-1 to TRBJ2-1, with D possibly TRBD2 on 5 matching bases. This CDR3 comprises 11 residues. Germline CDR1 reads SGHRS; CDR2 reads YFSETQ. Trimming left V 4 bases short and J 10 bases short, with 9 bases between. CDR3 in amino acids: CASSPDWEQFF. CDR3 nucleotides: TGCGCCAGCAGCCCGGACTGGGAGCAGTTCTTC.